A single sample gave rise to the 3 T cell receptor beta chains below, sequenced in a study of blood T cell repertoires in COVID-19. Profiled with immunoSEQ multiplex PCR; TCRdb holds only in-frame clones, not every one. Of about 130,000 clones in the sample, about four fifths were seen once. Sequencing was performed on peripheral blood. The receptor set was obtained from a woman younger than 45 who had recovered from COVID-19.

This clone was counted a few times. V and J are TRBV5-1 and TRBJ2-2, with a tentative D call TRBD2 (5 bases). Germline-derived CDR1 and CDR2 are SGHRS and YFSETQ. Trimming shortened V by 2 bases and J by 1 base, and 12 bases separated the two germline ends. The CDR3 has 16 amino acids. The CDR3 nucleotides are TGCGCCAGCAGCTTCTACGGACTGAAGAACACCGGGGAGCTGTTTTTT. Its translation: CASSFYGLKNTGELFF.

The chain has TRBV5-1 and TRBJ2-5, with 10 bases matching TRBD2. The germline V gene has CDR1 SGHRS and CDR2 YFSETQ. The CDR3 contains 16 residues. J was trimmed by 5 bases and V by 0 bases; bases with no gene match: 7. The CDR3 DNA is TGCGCCAGCAGCTTGGGCCTAGCGGGAGAGAGGGAGACCCAGTACTTC. This translates into CASSLGLAGERETQYF. Together with reference TRBV5-1 and TRBJ2-5, the CDR3 gives the full variable domain: KAGVTQTPRYLIKTRGQQVTLSCSPISGHRSVSWYQQTPGQGLQFLFEYFSETQRNKGNFPGRFSGRQFSNSRSEMNVSTLELGDSALYLCASSLGLAGERETQYFGPGTRLLVL.

The rearrangement uses TRBV2 and TRBJ2-1; TRBD2 agrees at 7 bases. The germline gives CDR1 SNHLY, CDR2 FYNNEI. The CDR3 is 13 amino acids. V shed 3 bases and J 13 bases; nucleotides not matched to a gene: 9. The DNA of the CDR3 is TGTGCCAGCAGTGAGGGTTGGGAGGGAACCCAGTTCTTC. Protein sequence: CASSEGWEGTQFF.